Described below is a single TCR beta chain sequence and its context. The CDR3 runs to 15 residues. Trimming shortened V by 0 bases and J by 0 bases, and 5 bases separated the two germline ends. CDR1 and CDR2 from the germline V gene are MGHRA and YSYEKL. Indicated time point: blood 2 weeks post-SBRT. Treatment reported: 15 Gy SBRT to primary tumor, nephrectomy 4 weeks later. Profiling relied on immunoSEQ multiplex PCR, and the TCRdb table lists in-frame clones only, not all of them. The sample consists of 120,000 or so clones, approximately 85% of them appearing once. The data originate from a study of radiation and T cells in renal cell carcinoma. About the study: Nephrectomy followed 15 Gy stereotactic body radiation by 4 weeks.

The V and J genes are TRBV4-1 and TRBJ2-2; D not resolved. The clonotype comes from a middle-aged man with renal cell carcinoma. The sequences come from blood, collected from a patient whose treatment included radiotherapy and nephrectomy. The CDR3: CASSQDRTNTGELFF. The CDR3 DNA follows: TGCGCCAGCAGCCAAGACAGAACGAACACCGGGGAGCTGTTTTTT.